Sequencing of this T cell receptor (beta chain) was carried out in a study of OX40 agonist ivuxolimab in advanced cancers. At the level of the study: Therapy given before enrollment (anti-PD-1, anti-PD-L1 or anti-CTLA-4) was allowed, and around 41% had some.

Produced via immunoSEQ multiplex PCR; TCRdb's table is partial and in-frame only. The sample consists of roughly 80,000 clones, around four fifths of them appearing once. The CDR3 covers 15 residues. Trimming removed 5 bases from V and 3 bases from J, with 14 bases in between. The V gene's germline CDR1 is SGHNT and CDR2 YYREEE (reference sequence). The input for sequencing was CD4+ or CD8+ T cells sorted from blood, taken in a trial of the OX40 agonist ivuxolimab. The TCR originated in an adult with an advanced solid tumor such as melanoma, head and neck, liver or kidney cancer. The chain recombines TRBV5-4 with TRBJ2-2, with a possible D match to TRBD2 (6 bases). CDR3 sequence: CASRGPGLDTGELFF. The CDR3 DNA reads TGTGCCAGCAGGGGCCCGGGACTCGACACCGGGGAGCTGTTTTTT.